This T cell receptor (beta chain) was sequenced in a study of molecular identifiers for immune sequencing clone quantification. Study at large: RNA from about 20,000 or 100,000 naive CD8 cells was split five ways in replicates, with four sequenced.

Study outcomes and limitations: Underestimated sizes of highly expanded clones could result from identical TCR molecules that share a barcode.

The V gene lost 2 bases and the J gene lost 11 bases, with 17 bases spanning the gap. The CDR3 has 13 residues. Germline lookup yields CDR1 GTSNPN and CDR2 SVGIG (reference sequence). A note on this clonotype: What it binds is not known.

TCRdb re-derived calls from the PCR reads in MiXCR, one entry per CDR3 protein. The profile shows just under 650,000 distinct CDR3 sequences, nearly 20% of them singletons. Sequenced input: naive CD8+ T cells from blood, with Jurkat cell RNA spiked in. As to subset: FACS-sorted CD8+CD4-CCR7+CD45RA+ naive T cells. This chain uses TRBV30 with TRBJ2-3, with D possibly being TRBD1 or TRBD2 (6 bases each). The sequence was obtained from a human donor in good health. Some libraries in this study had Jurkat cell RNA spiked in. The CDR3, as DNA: TGTGCCTGGAGTACCGGACTAAGGGGGGAGCAGTATTTT. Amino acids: CAWSTGLRGEQYF.